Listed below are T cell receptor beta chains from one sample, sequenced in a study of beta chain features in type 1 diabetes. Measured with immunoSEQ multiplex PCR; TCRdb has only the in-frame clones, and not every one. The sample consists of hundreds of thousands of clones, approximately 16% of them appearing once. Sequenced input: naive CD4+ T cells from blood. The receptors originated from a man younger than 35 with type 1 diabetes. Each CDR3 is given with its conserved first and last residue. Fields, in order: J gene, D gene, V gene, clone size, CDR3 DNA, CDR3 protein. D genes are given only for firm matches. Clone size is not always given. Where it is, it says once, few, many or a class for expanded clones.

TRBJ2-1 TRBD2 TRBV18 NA TGTGCCAGCTCACCGTCGGGACTAGCGGGAGTCATATCCTACAATGAGCAGTTCTTC CASSPSGLAGVISYNEQFF
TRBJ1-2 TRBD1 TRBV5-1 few TGCGCCAGCAGCACCCATGACGGACAGGTCATAGGCTACACCTTC CASSTHDGQVIGYTF
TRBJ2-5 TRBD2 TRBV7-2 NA TGTGCCAGCAGCTCCTCACTAGCGGGGGGAAGAGGGACCCAGTACTTC CASSSSLAGGRGTQYF
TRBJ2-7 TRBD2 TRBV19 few TGTGCCAGTAGTATCGAGCGGGGGCCCTCCTACGAGCAGTACTTC CASSIERGPSYEQYF
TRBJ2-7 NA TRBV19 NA TGTGCCAGTAGTATGGGCGCACCAGGCTACTACGAGCAGTACTTC CASSMGAPGYYEQYF
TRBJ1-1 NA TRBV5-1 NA TGCGCCAGCAGCACAAGGGGGGGGCGGAACACTGAAGCTTTCTTT CASSTRGGRNTEAFF
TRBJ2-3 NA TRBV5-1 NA TGCGCCAGCCATCGGTCGTCTAGCGGCACAGATACGCAGTATTTT CASHRSSSGTDTQYF
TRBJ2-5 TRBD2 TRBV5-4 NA TGTGCCAGCAGCTTCACTAGCGGGAGGGCCATAGAGACCCAGTACTTC CASSFTSGRAIETQYF
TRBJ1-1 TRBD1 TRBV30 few TGTGCCTGGAGTGTGGCGGCAGGGGGGACTGAAGCTTTCTTT CAWSVAAGGTEAFF
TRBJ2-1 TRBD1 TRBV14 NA TGTGCCAGCAGCCAAGTTGGACAGGGGTCCGGTGAGCAGTTCTTC CASSQVGQGSGEQFF
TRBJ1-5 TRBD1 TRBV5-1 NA TGCGCCAGCAGCCGCGTACAGGGGGACCCCCAGCATTTT CASSRVQGDPQHF
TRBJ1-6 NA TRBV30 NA TGTGCCTGGAGTGTACAGCGGAACACCGTCTCCTATAATTCACCCCTCCACTTT CAWSVQRNTVSYNSPLHF
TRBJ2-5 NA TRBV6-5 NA TGTGCCAGCAGTCGATCGACAGGTTTCCAAGAGACCCAGTACTTC CASSRSTGFQETQYF
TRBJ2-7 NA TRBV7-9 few TGTGCCAGCAGCCGAAGAAGAGGGACTTCATCGCTGGGCTACGAGCAGTACTTC CASSRRRGTSSLGYEQYF
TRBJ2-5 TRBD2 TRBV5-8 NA TGTGCCAGCAACCGCGGGAGCCGGGAGACCCAGTACTTC CASNRGSRETQYF
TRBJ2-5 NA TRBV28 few TGTGCCAGCAGTTTACGAGAGGCGGGACGAGAGACCCAGTACTTC CASSLREAGRETQYF
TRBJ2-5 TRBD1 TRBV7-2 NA TGTGCCAGCAGCTACCAGGGGGCGCCAAGGTTGGAGACCCAGTACTTC CASSYQGAPRLETQYF
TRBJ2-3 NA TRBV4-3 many TGCGCCAGCAGCCAAGCAGGGAAAAGGGCAGATACGCAGTATTTT CASSQAGKRADTQYF
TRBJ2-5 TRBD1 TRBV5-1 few TGCGCCAGCAGCGTGGGACAGCACCAAGAGACCCAGTACTTC CASSVGQHQETQYF
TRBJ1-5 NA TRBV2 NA TGTGCCAGCAGTGAAATGGTGGGAGGCAATCAGCCCCAGCATTTT CASSEMVGGNQPQHF
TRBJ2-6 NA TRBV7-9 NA TGTGCCAGCACCCTCAGGGGACACGTATCCTCTGGGGCCAACGTCCTGACTTTC CASTLRGHVSSGANVLTF
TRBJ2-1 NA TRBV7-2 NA TGTGCCAGCAGCTACGACAGTATGAGCTCCTACAATGAGCAGTTCTTC CASSYDSMSSYNEQFF
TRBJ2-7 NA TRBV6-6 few TGTGCCAGCAGTTACGGCAGGGGCGAGCAGTACTTC CASSYGRGEQYF
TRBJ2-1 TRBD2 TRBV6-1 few TGTGCCAGCAAAAGGGGACTAGCGGGTGACAATGAGCAGTTCTTC CASKRGLAGDNEQFF
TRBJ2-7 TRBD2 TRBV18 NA TGTGCCAGCTCACCGCCTAGCGGGAGAGGCGAGCAGTACTTC CASSPPSGRGEQYF
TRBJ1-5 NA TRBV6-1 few TGTGCCAGCAGTGAAGACTTAGTCCGGGATCAGCCCCAGCATTTT CASSEDLVRDQPQHF
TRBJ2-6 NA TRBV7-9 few TGTGCCAGCAGCTCCTGGGACAAAGTCTCTGGGGCCAACGTCCTGACTTTC CASSSWDKVSGANVLTF
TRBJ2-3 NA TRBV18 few TGTGCCAGCTCACCACAGGGAGGCCACACAGATACGCAGTATTTT CASSPQGGHTDTQYF
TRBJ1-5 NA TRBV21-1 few TGTGCCAGCAGCAACGACAGGGGGAATCAGCCCCAGCATTTT CASSNDRGNQPQHF
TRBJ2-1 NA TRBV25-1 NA TGTGCCAGCAGTGCTTATACAGGGCCCTACAATGAGCAGTTCTTC CASSAYTGPYNEQFF
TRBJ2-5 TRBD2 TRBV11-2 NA TGTGCCAGCAGGCCGTGGGGGGGTCGAGACGAGACCCAGTACTTC CASRPWGGRDETQYF
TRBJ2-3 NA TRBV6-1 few TGTGCCAGCAGTGAAGTCCAGGGCCCAGATACGCAGTATTTT CASSEVQGPDTQYF
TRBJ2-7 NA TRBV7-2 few TGTGCCAGCAGCTTAATGGTCCCGGGATTCGAGCAGTACTTC CASSLMVPGFEQYF
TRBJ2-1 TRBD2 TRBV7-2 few TGTGCCAGCAGCCGGACTAGCGGGGCCTACAATGAGCAGTTCTTC CASSRTSGAYNEQFF
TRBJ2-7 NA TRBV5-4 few TGTGCCAGCAGCTCCCCCTCTTCCTACGAGCAGTACTTC CASSSPSSYEQYF
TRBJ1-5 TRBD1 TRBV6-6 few TGTGCCAGCAGTCCGGGACAGGGGTTCAGCAATCAGCCCCAGCATTTT CASSPGQGFSNQPQHF
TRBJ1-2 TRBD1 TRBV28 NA TGTGCCAGCAGTTTCGGGGACAGACTCTATGGCTACACCTTC CASSFGDRLYGYTF
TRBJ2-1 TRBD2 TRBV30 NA TGTGCCTGGAGAAGACTAGCGGGGGGGTACAATGAGCAGTTCTTC CAWRRLAGGYNEQFF
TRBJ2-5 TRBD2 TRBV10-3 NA TGTGCCATCAGTGTCCGGGAGGGAGGAGAGACCCAGTACTTC CAISVREGGETQYF
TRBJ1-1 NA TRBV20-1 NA TGCAGTGCGGGACACCCTGAAGCTTTCTTT CSAGHPEAFF
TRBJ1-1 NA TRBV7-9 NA TGTGCCAGCAGCTTAATGAGTTATAGGAACACTGAAGCTTTCTTT CASSLMSYRNTEAFF
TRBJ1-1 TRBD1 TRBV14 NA TGTGCCAGCAGGACGGACAGGGAGACTGAAGCTTTCTTT CASRTDRETEAFF
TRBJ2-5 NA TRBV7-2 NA TGTGCCAGCAGCCCTTACAGGGAGACCCAGTACTTC CASSPYRETQYF
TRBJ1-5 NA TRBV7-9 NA TGTGCCAGCAGCTTAACTCAGGGGAATCAGCCCCAGCATTTT CASSLTQGNQPQHF
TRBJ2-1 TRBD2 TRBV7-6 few TGTGCCAGCAGCGCGCGTCCTAGCGGGGCTGGCAGCAATGAGCAGTTCTTC CASSARPSGAGSNEQFF
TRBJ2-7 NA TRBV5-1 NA TGCGCCAGCAGCTTGGGGGCCCTACCTTTGGGGCAGTACTTC CASSLGALPLGQYF
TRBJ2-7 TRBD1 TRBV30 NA TGTGCCTGGAATCGACAGGGGGCCTCCTACGAGCAGTACTTC CAWNRQGASYEQYF
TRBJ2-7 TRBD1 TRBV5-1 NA TGCGCCAGCAGTTCCGGGACAGGGCCCTACGAGCAGTACTTC CASSSGTGPYEQYF
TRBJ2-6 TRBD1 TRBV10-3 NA TGTGCCATCAGCCCCCAGACAGGGAAGAACTCTGGGGCCAACGTCCTGACTTTC CAISPQTGKNSGANVLTF
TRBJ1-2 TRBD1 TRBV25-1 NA TGTGCCAGTTCGCAGGGGGCTAACTATGGCTACACCTTC CASSQGANYGYTF
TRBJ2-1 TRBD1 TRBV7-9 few TGTGCCAGCAGATCTCAACAGGGGGCTGAGTTCTTC CASRSQQGAEFF
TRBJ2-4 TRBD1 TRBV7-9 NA TGTGCCAGCAGTCAGACAGGGTATTCCAAAAACATTCAGTACTTC CASSQTGYSKNIQYF
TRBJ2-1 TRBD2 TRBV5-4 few TGTGCCAGCAGCCCCCGAAGCTCAGTCGCGGGGGATGAGCAGTTCTTC CASSPRSSVAGDEQFF
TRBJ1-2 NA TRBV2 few TGTGCCAGCAGTGGACAGGACTATGGCTACACCTTC CASSGQDYGYTF
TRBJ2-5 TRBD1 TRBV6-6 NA TGTGCCAGCAGTCCACCACAGGGGATCCCCCAGTACTTC CASSPPQGIPQYF
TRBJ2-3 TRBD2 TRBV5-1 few TGCGCCAGCAGCGAGGGGACTACTAGCACAGATACGCAGTATTTT CASSEGTTSTDTQYF
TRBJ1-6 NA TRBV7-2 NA TGTGCCAGCAGCTTATCAGGGTATGATTCACCCCTCCACTTT CASSLSGYDSPLHF
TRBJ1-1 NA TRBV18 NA TGTGCCAGCGCGGGTCAACCTAACACTGAAGCTTTCTTT CASAGQPNTEAFF
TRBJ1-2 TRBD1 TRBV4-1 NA TGCGCCAGCAGCCGGCTACAGGGGGCAAATGGCTACACCTTC CASSRLQGANGYTF
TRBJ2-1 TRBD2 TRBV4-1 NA TGCGCCAGCAGCCCCGTAATAGCGGGTAGCTCCTACAATGAGCAGTTCTTC CASSPVIAGSSYNEQFF